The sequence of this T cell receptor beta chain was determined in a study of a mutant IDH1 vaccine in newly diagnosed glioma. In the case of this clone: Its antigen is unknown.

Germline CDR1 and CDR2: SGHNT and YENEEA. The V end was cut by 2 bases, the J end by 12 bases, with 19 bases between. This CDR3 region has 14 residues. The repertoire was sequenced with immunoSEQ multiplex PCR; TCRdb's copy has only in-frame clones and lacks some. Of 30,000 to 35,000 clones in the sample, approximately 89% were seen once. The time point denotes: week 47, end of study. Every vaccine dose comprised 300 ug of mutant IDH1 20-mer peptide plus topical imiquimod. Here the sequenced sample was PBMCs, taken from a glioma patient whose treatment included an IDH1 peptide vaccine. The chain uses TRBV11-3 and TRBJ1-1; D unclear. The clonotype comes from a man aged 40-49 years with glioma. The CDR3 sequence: CASSLSSGSRQTFF. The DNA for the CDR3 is TGTGCCAGCAGCTTAAGTAGTGGGTCAAGGCAAACTTTCTTT. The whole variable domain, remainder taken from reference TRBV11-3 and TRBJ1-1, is EAGVVQSPRYKIIEKKQPVAFWCNPISGHNTLYWYLQNLGQGPELLIRYENEEAVDDSQLPKDRFSAERLKGVDSTLKIQPAELGDSAVYLCASSLSSGSRQTFFGQGTRLTVV.